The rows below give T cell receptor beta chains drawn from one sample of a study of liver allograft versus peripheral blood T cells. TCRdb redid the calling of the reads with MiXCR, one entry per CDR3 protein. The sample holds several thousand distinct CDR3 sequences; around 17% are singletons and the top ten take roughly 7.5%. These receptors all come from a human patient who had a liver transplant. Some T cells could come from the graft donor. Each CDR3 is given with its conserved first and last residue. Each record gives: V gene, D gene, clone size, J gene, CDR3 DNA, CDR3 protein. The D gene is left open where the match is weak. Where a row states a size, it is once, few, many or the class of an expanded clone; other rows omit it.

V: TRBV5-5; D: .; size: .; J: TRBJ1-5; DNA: TGTGCCAGCAGCGATCAAGTCGGCAATCAGCCCCAGCATTTT; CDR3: CASSDQVGNQPQHF
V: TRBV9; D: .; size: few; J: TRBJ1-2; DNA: TGTGCCAGCAGCGTAGACGATAACTATGGCTACACCTTC; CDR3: CASSVDDNYGYTF
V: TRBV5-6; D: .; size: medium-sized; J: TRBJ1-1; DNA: TGTGCCAGCAGCTTGGTGAACACTGAAGCTTTCTTT; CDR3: CASSLVNTEAFF
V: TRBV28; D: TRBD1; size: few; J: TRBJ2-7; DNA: TGTGCCAGCAGTCCCGGGACAGGCAGCCTCTACGAGCAGTACTTC; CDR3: CASSPGTGSLYEQYF
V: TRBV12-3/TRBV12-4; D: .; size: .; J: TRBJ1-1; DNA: TGTGCCAGTCATAGTTACAGAGTGGCCACTGAAGCTTTCTTT; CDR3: CASHSYRVATEAFF
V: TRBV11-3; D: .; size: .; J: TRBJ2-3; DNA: TGTGCCAGCAGCCCGGACAGCTTCACAGATACGCAGTATTTT; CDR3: CASSPDSFTDTQYF
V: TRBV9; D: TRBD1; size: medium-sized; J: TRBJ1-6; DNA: TGTGCCAGCAGCGGACAGGGGGCCTTTAATTCACCCCTCCACTTT; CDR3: CASSGQGAFNSPLHF
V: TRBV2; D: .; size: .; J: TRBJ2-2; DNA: TGTGCCAGCAGTGAGGGATCTCCCGGGGAGCTGTTTTTT; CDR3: CASSEGSPGELFF
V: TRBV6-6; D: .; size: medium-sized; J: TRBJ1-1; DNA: TGTGCCAGCAGTTATTCAGGGCAGGGGAACACTGAAGCTTTCTTT; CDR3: CASSYSGQGNTEAFF
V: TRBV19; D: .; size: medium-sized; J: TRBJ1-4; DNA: TGTGCCAGTAGTTCTGGGCTCCATGAAAAACTGTTTTTT; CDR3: CASSSGLHEKLFF
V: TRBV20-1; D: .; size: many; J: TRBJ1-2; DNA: TGCAGTGCTAGAAAGGAGTATGGCTACACCTTC; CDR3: CSARKEYGYTF
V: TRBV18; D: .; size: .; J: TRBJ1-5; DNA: TGTGCCAGCTCACCACCCGGGACAAGAAATCAGCCCCAGCATTTT; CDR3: CASSPPGTRNQPQHF
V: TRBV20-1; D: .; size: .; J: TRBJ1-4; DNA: TGCAGTGCTAGAAGCAATGAAGGGGAAAAACTGTTTTTT; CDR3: CSARSNEGEKLFF
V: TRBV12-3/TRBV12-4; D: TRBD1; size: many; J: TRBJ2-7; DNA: TGTGCCAGCAGACTCGGACAGGGGGCTCAGTACGAGCAGTACTTC; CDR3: CASRLGQGAQYEQYF
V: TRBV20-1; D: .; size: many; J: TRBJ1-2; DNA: TGCAGTGCTAGAGAAGACGGAGGCTCGGATGGCTACACCTTC; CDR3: CSAREDGGSDGYTF
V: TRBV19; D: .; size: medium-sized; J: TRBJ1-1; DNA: TGTGCCAGTAGTTTAAGGAACACTGAAGCTTTCTTT; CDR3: CASSLRNTEAFF
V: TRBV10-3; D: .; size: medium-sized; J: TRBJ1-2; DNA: TGTGCCATCAGTGCGCAACGGGGAGGTGGCTACACCTTC; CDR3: CAISAQRGGGYTF
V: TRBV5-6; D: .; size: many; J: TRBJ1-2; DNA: TGTGCCAGCAGGGTTGTGCCCTATGGCTACACCTTC; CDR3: CASRVVPYGYTF
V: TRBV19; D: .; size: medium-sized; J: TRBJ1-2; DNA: TGTGCCAGTTCTCCAACAGGTTATCATGGCTACACCTTC; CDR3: CASSPTGYHGYTF
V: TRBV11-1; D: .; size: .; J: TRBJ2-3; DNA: TGTGCCAGCAGCTTAGCCGGGCCGCAGTATTTT; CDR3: CASSLAGPQYF
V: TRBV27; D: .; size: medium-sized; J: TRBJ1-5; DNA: TGTGCCAGCAGTTTGGGATATCAATCGCCCCAGCATTTT; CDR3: CASSLGYQSPQHF
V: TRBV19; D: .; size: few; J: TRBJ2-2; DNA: TGTGCCAGTACCCGACGACCCGGGGAGCTGTTTTTT; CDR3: CASTRRPGELFF
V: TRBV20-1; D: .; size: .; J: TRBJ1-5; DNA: TGCAGTGCTAGAGGGGGAGGTGTCGGACCCCAGCATTTT; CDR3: CSARGGGVGPQHF
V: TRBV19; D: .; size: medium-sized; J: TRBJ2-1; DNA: TGTGCCAGTAGTATGGGGGCGTTCTCCTACAATGAGCAGTTCTTC; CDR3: CASSMGAFSYNEQFF
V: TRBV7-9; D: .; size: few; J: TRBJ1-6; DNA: TGTGCCAGCAGCGGGAGCTCCTATAATTCACCCCTCCACTTT; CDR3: CASSGSSYNSPLHF
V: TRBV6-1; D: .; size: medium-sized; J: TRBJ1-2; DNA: TGTGCCAGCAATCTGGACATTCGCGGCTACACCTTC; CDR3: CASNLDIRGYTF
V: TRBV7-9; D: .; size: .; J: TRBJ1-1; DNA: TGTGCCAGCAGCGGGCCGGGGAACACTGAAGCTTTCTTT; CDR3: CASSGPGNTEAFF
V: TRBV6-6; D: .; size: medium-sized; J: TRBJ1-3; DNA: TGTGCCAGCAAACCTCGGGGCCCCGCTGGAAACACCATATATTTT; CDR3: CASKPRGPAGNTIYF
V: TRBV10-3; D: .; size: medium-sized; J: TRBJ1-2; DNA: TGTGCCATCTCCCCCGAAGACTATGGCTACACCTTC; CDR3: CAISPEDYGYTF
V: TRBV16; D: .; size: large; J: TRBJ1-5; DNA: TGTGCCAGCAGCCGAGGGAACGTTCAGCCCCAGCATTTT; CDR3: CASSRGNVQPQHF
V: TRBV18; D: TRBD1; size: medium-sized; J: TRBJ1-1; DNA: TGTGCCACTGACAGGGTAATGGGCACTGAAGCTTTCTTT; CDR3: CATDRVMGTEAFF
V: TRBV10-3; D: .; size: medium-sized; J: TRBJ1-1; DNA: TGTGCCATCAGTGGTGCTGGTGGGCCCACTGAAGCTTTCTTT; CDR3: CAISGAGGPTEAFF
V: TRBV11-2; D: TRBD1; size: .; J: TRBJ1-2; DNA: TGTGCCAGCAGCTCCGCGGACAGGGGAGATTATGGCTACACCTTC; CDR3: CASSSADRGDYGYTF
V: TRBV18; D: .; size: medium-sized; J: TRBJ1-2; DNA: TGTGCCAGCTCACCACCGACCTCGGCTCGAGTCAACTATGGCTACACCTTC; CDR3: CASSPPTSARVNYGYTF
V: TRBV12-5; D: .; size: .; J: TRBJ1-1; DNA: TGTGCTAGTGGCAAACCCCCCTCGACAGCGAACACTGAAGCTTTCTTT; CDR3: CASGKPPSTANTEAFF
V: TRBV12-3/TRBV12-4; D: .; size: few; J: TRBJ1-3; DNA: TGTGCCAGCACCCTCGGGGGAAACACCATATATTTT; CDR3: CASTLGGNTIYF
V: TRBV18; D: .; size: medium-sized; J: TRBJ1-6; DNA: TGTGCCAGCTCACCGGGAGCCCCGAGCTCCTATAATTCACCCCTCCACTTT; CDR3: CASSPGAPSSYNSPLHF
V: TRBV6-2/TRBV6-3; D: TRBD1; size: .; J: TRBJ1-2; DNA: TGTGCCAGCAGTTACTCACCCCACAGGGGGAAAGGCTACACCTTC; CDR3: CASSYSPHRGKGYTF
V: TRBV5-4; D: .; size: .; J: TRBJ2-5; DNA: TGTGCCAGCAGTTCCATAACGGAGACCCAGTACTTC; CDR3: CASSSITETQYF
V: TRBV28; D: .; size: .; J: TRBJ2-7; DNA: TGTGCCAGCGGGCGGACGGCGAGTTCCTACGAGCAGTACTTC; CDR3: CASGRTASSYEQYF
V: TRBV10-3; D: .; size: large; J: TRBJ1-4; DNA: TGTGCCAGCTCCCGTGGGACGGCCACTAATGAAAAACTGTTTTTT; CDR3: CASSRGTATNEKLFF
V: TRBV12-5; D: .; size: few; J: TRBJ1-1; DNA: TGTGCTAGTGGACCGCCCCAGGGCTACACTGAAGCTTTCTTT; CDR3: CASGPPQGYTEAFF
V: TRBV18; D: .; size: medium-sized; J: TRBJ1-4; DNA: TGTGCCAGCTCACCCGGGGTTAATGAAAAACTGTTTTTT; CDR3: CASSPGVNEKLFF
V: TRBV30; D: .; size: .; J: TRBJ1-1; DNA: TGTGCCTTAAGGCTCTTCCGAGGAGCTTTCTTT; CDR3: CALRLFRGAFF
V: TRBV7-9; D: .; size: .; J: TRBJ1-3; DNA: TGTGCCAGCAGCTCCCCGGGACCTTGGAACTCTGGAAACACCATATATTTT; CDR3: CASSSPGPWNSGNTIYF
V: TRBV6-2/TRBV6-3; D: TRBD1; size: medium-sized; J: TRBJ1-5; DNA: TGTGCCAGCAAGGGGACAGGGTATCGTGCCAATCAGCCCCAGCATTTT; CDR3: CASKGTGYRANQPQHF